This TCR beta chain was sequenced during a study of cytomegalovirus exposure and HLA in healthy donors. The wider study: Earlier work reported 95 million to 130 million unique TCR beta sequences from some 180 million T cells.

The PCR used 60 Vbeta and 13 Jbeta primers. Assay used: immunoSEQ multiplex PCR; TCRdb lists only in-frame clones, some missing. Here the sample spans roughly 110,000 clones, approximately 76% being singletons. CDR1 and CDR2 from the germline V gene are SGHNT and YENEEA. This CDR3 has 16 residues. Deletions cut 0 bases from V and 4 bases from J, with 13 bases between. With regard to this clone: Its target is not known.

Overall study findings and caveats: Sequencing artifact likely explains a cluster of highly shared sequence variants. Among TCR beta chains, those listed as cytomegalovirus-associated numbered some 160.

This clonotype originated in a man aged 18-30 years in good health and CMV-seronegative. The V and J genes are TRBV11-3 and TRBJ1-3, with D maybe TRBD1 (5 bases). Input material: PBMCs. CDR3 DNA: TGTGCCAGCAGCTTAGATATGCGGGGGAGCGGAAACACCATATATTTT. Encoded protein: CASSLDMRGSGNTIYF.